These 11 T cell receptor beta chains share one sample of origin, sequenced in a study of beta chain features in type 1 diabetes. Study-level results: Moderately but significantly shorter TCRB CDR3s were found in Type 1 diabetes patients in all four CD4+ subsets.

As every portion of the isolated RNA was reverse transcribed, the sequencing read expressed TCRB transcripts. Method: immunoSEQ multiplex PCR; TCRdb's copy keeps in-frame clones and lacks some. The sample lists around 310,000 clones; approximately 13% were seen once. Their antigen targets remain unknown. The sample was naive CD4+ T cells from blood. These receptors came from a woman aged 18-29 years with type 1 diabetes.

The chain combines TRBV30 with TRBJ2-2; 10 bases align to TRBD2. V dropped 0 bases and J dropped 7; count of bases not matched to a gene: 8. Germline V lookup: CDR1 GTSNPN, CDR2 SVGIG (reference sequence). The CDR3 covers 16 residues. The CDR3 coding sequence is TGTGCCTGGAGTGTAGGGCTAGCGGGAGCGAACGGGGAGCTGTTTTTT. Translating it yields CAWSVGLAGANGELFF.

The CDR3 is CASSLDPSAEQFF. CDR3 in DNA: TGTGCCAGCAGCTTAGATCCGAGCGCTGAGCAGTTCTTC. This sequence joins TRBV11-2 and TRBJ2-1; D is ambiguous. Trimming pared 0 bases from V and 9 bases from J, leaving 9 bases between. This CDR3 comprises 13 residues. Germline-derived CDR1 and CDR2 are SGHAT and FQNNGV.

The rearrangement joins TRBV5-1 to TRBJ1-2; D possibly corresponds to TRBD1 (5 bases). Germline V gene lookup returns CDR1 SGHRS and CDR2 YFSETQ. Trimming removed 0 bases from V and 3 bases from J, with 9 bases in between. The CDR3 is 14 residues long. CDR3: CASSLDRQYYGYTF. The CDR3 coding sequence is TGCGCCAGCAGCTTGGACCGACAGTACTATGGCTACACCTTC. Filled out from reference TRBV5-1 and TRBJ1-2, the complete variable domain reads KAGVTQTPRYLIKTRGQQVTLSCSPISGHRSVSWYQQTPGQGLQFLFEYFSETQRNKGNFPGRFSGRQFSNSRSEMNVSTLELGDSALYLCASSLDRQYYGYTFGSGTRLTVV.

V is TRBV30 and J is TRBJ2-2; D is unclear. This CDR3 has 11 residues. V dropped 8 bases and J dropped 5 bases, with 9 bases sitting between them. Per germline, CDR1 GTSNPN and CDR2 SVGIG (reference sequence). This CDR3 reads CASSRTGELFF. CDR3 in DNA: TGTGCCAGCTCCCGTACCGGGGAGCTGTTTTTT.

The rearrangement joins TRBV2 to TRBJ2-7; the D gene is possibly TRBD2 (5 bases). V shed 8 bases and J shed 6 bases, with 11 bases lying between them. This CDR3 is 11 amino acids long. Germline V CDR1 and CDR2: SNHLY, FYNNEI. As DNA, the CDR3 is TGTGCCAGCGCGACTACGTTCGAGCAGTACTTC. Translating gives CASATTFEQYF.

The rearrangement uses TRBV27 and TRBJ2-3, with 9 nucleotides matching TRBD2. Germline CDR1 and CDR2: MNHEY and SMNVEV (reference sequence). This CDR3 region has 15 residues. V was clipped by 7 bases and J by 1 base; unmatched bases: 6. The DNA of the CDR3 is TGTGCCAGCAAAGGATGGACTAGCGGCACAGATACGCAGTATTTT. It specifies CASKGWTSGTDTQYF.

The chain carries TRBV2 and TRBJ1-1; D is possibly TRBD1 (5 bases). V lost 8 bases, J lost 0 bases, and 16 bases lay in between. CDR1 is SNHLY and CDR2 is FYNNEI in the germline V gene. The CDR3 loop spans 15 amino acids. CDR3 nucleotides: TGTGCCAGCCTATCCAGGGAAAACTTGAACACTGAAGCTTTCTTT. It specifies CASLSRENLNTEAFF. The entire variable domain, with the rest obtained from reference TRBV2 and TRBJ1-1, is as follows: EPEVTQTPSHQVTQMGQEVILRCVPISNHLYFYWYRQILGQKVEFLVSFYNNEISEKSEIFDDQFSVERPDGSNFTLKIRSTKLEDSAMYFCASLSRENLNTEAFFGQGTRLTVV.

The rearrangement uses TRBV30 and TRBJ1-1; tentative D call: TRBD1 (5 bases). The V gene lost 3 bases and the J gene lost 3 bases, with 11 bases spanning the gap. The CDR3 contains 13 residues. The germline CDR1 and CDR2 sequences are GTSNPN and SVGIG (reference sequence). CDR3 nucleotides: TGTGCCTGGAGGGACATCGGCGACACTGAAGCTTTCTTT. It translates to CAWRDIGDTEAFF.

This CDR3 reads CASSTKGVEQFF. CDR3 nucleotide sequence: TGCGCCAGCAGTACCAAGGGGGTTGAGCAGTTCTTC. The chain is built from TRBV5-1 and TRBJ2-1; D is possibly TRBD1 (6 bases). V gave up 5 bases and J gave up 9 bases, with 12 bases separating them. From germline, CDR1 is SGHRS and CDR2 YFSETQ. The CDR3 consists of 12 residues.

This clone has just a few counts. CDR3 nucleotide sequence: TGTGCCATCAGACCGGGACAGGGGAGTCCCGAGCAGTACTTC. Translation: CAIRPGQGSPEQYF. J is TRBJ2-7 and V is TRBV10-3, with 10 bases matching TRBD1. V dropped 6 bases and J dropped 6; count of bases not matched to a gene: 8. The germline V gene has CDR1 ENHRY and CDR2 SYGVKD. The CDR3 consists of 14 residues.

This clone was counted a few times. The rearrangement links TRBV7-8 to TRBJ2-3; D is uncertain. Trimming cost V 8 bases and J 6 bases, with 18 bases left between them. The CDR3 has 14 amino acids. Germline V gives CDR1 SGHVS, CDR2 FQNEAQ. In DNA, the CDR3 is TGTGCCAGCCTTCCTGGGCGAGTATTTGATACGCAGTATTTT. Translated: CASLPGRVFDTQYF.